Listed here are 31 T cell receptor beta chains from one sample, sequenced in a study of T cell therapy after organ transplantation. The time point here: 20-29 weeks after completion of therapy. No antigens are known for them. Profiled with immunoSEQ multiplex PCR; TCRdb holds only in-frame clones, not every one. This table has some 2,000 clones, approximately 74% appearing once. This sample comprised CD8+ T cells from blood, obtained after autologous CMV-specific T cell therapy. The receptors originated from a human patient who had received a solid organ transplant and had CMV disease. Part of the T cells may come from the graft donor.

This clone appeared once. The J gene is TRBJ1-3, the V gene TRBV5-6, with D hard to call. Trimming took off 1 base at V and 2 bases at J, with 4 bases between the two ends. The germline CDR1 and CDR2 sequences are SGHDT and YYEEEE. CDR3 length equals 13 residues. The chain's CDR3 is CASSLTAGNTIYF. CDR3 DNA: TGTGCCAGCAGCTTGACAGCTGGAAACACCATATATTTT.

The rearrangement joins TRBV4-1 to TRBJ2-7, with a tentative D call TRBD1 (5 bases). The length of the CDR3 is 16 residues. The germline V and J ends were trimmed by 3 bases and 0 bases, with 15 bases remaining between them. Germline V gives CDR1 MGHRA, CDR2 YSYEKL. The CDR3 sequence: CASSHSLQGSSYEQYF. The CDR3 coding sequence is TGCGCCAGCAGCCATAGCCTCCAGGGAAGCTCCTACGAGCAGTACTTC.

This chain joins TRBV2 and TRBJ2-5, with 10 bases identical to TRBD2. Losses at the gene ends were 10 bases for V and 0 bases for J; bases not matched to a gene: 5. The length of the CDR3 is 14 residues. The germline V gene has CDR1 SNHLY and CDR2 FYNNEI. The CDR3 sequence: CATTSGPYQETQYF. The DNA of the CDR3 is TGTGCCACGACTAGCGGGCCATACCAAGAGACCCAGTACTTC.

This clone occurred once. CDR3 DNA: TGTGCCAGCAGCTCCACAGGGGCGGGAGAGACCCAGTACTTC. It is translated as CASSSTGAGETQYF. The chain combines TRBV13 with TRBJ2-5; TRBD1 matches 7 bases. This CDR3 contains 14 residues. In germline, CDR1 is PRHDT, CDR2 FYEKMQ (reference sequence). After removal of 4 bases from V and 4 bases from J, the junction contained 6 bases not matched to a gene.

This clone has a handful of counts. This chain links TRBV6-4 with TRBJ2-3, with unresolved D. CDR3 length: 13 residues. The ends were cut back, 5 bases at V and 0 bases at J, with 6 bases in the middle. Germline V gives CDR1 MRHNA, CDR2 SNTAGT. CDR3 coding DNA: TGTGCCAGCAGTAGCAAAAGCACAGATACGCAGTATTTT. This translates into CASSSKSTDTQYF.

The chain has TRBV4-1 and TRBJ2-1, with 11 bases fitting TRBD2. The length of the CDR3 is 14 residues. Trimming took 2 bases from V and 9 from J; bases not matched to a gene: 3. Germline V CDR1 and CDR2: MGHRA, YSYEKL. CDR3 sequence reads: CASSQRSGRGEQFF. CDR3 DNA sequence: TGCGCCAGCAGCCAACGTAGCGGGAGGGGTGAGCAGTTCTTC.

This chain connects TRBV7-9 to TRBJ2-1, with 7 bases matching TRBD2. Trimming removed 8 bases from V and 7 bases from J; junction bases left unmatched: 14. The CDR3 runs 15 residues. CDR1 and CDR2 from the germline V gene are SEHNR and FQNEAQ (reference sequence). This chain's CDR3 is CASLATSRVENEQFF. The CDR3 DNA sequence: TGTGCCAGCCTAGCGACTAGCCGAGTGGAGAATGAGCAGTTCTTC. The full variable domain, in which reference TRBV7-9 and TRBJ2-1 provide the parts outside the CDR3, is DTGVSQNPRHKITKRGQNVTFRCDPISEHNRLYWYRQTLGQGPEFLTYFQNEAQLEKSRLLSDRFSAERPKGSFSTLEIQRTEQGDSAMYLCASLATSRVENEQFFGPGTRLTVL.

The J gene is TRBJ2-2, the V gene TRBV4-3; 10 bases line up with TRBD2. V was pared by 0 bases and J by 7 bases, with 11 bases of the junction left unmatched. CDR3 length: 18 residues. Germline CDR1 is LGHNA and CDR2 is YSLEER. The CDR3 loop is CASSQDRLAGVVRGELFF. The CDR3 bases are TGCGCCAGCAGCCAAGATAGGCTAGCGGGAGTAGTCCGCGGGGAGCTGTTTTTT.

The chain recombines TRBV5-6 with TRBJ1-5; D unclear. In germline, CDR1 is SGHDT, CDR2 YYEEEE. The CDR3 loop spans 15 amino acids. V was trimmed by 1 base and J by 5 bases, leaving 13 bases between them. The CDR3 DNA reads TGTGCCAGCAGCTTGTGGGAAACAGCCGATCAGCCCCAGCATTTT. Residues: CASSLWETADQPQHF.

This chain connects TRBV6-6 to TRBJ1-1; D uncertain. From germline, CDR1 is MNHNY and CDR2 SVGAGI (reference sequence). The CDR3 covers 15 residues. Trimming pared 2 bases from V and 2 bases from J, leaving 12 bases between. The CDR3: CASSYRPAVNTEAFF. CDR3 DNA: TGTGCCAGCAGTTACCGTCCGGCAGTCAACACTGAAGCTTTCTTT.

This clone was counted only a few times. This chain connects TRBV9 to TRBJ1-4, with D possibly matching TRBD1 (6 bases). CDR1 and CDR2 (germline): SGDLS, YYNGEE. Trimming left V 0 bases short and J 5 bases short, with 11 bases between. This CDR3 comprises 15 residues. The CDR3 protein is CASSVDGTMNEKLFF. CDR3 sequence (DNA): TGTGCCAGCAGCGTAGACGGGACAATGAATGAAAAACTGTTTTTT.

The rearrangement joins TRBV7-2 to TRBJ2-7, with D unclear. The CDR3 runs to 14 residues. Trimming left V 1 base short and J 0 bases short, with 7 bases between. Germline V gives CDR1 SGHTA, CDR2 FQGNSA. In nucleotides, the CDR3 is TGTGCCAGCAGCTTAGGGGTGAGCTCCTACGAGCAGTACTTC. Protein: CASSLGVSSYEQYF.

The CDR3 DNA follows: TGCGCCAGCAGCTTGGGGGGGACTAGCGCCACAGATACGCAGTATTTT. As protein: CASSLGGTSATDTQYF. The chain links TRBV5-1 to TRBJ2-3, with 10 bases aligning to TRBD2. The length of the CDR3 is 16 residues. The trim removed 0 bases at V and 2 bases at J, leaving 3 bases unmatched. The germline gives CDR1 SGHRS, CDR2 YFSETQ.

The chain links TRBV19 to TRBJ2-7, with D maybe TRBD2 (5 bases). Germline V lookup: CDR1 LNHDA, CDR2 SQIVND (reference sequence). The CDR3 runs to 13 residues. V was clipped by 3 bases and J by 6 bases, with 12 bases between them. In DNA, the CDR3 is TGTGCCAGTAGTATCACTAGTTTTCGCGAGCAGTACTTC. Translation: CASSITSFREQYF.

The CDR3 coding sequence is TGTGCCAGTCACGATGGTGGGACAGGGCATGGCTACACCTTC. The encoded protein is CASHDGGTGHGYTF. V usage is TRBV19 and J usage is TRBJ1-2; 9 bases align to TRBD1. After removal of 8 bases from V and 6 bases from J, the junction contained 10 bases not matched to a gene. The CDR3 runs 14 residues. CDR1 is LNHDA, CDR2 SQIVND, per germline (reference sequence).

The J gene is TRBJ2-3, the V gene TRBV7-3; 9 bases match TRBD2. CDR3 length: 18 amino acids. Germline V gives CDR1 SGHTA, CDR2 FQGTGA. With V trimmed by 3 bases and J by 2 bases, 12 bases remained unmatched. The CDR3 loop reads CASSFSAFSGSDTDTQYF. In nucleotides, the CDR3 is TGTGCCAGCAGCTTTTCGGCCTTTAGCGGGAGTGACACAGATACGCAGTATTTT. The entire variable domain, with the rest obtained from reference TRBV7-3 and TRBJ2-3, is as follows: GAGVSQTPSNKVTEKGKYVELRCDPISGHTALYWYRQSLGQGPEFLIYFQGTGAADDSGLPNDRFFAVRPEGSVSTLKIQRTERGDSAVYLCASSFSAFSGSDTDTQYFGPGTRLTVL.

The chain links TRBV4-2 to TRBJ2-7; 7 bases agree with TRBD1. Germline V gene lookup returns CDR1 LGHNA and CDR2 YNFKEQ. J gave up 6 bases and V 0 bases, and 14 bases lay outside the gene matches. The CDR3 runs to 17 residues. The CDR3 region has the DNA TGTGCCAGCAGCCAAGATCTACAATGGGACAGCTTATCCGAGCAGTACTTC. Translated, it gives CASSQDLQWDSLSEQYF.

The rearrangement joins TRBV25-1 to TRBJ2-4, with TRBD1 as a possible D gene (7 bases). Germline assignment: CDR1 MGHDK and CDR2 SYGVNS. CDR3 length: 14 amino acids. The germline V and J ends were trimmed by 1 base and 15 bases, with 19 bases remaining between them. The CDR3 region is CASSESGDRARRYF. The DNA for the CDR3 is TGTGCCAGCAGTGAATCGGGGGACAGAGCCCGGAGGTACTTC.

This CDR3 is CASSLPDREYEQYF. Written as DNA, the CDR3 is TGTGCCAGCAGCTTGCCGGACAGGGAATACGAGCAGTACTTC. The rearrangement joins TRBV5-4 to TRBJ2-7, with 8 bases that match TRBD1. This CDR3 region has 14 residues. Trimming cost V 1 base and J 4 bases; bases outside gene matches: 4. Looked up from germline, CDR1 is SGHNT and CDR2 is YYREEE (reference sequence).

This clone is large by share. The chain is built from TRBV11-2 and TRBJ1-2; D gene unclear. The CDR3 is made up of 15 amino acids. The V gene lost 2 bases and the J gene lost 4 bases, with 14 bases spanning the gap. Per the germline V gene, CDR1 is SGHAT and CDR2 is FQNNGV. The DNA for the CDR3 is TGTGCCAGCAGCTTAAGGTCGGGAGACTTCTATGGCTACACCTTC. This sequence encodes CASSLRSGDFYGYTF.

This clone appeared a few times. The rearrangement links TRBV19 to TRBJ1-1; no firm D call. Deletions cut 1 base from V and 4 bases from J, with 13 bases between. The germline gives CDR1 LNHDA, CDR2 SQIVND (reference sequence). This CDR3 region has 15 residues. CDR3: CASSIVGRVGTEAFF. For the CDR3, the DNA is TGTGCCAGTAGTATAGTGGGGAGGGTCGGCACTGAAGCTTTCTTT.

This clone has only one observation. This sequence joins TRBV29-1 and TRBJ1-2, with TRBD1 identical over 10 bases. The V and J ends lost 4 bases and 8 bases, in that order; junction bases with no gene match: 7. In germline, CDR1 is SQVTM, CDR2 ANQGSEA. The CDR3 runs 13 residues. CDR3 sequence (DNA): TGCAGCGTTGTCCCGGGACAGGGGAAGGGCTACACCTTC. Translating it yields CSVVPGQGKGYTF.

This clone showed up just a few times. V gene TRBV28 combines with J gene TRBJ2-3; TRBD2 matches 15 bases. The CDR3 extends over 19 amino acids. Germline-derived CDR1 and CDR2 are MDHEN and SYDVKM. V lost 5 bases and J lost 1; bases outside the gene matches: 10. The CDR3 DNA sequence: TGTGCCAGCAGTCCCACAGGGACTAGCGGGAGGCAACGCACAGATACGCAGTATTTT. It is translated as CASSPTGTSGRQRTDTQYF.

CDR3 bases: TGTGCCAGCAGCTTAAACTCTCGCGGGAGAGGGGAAGAGACCCAGTACTTC. This codes for CASSLNSRGRGEETQYF. This chain joins TRBV7-9 and TRBJ2-5; 7 bases match TRBD2. The V gene end was trimmed by 2 bases and the J gene end by 3 bases; junction bases not matched to a gene: 12. The CDR3 is 17 residues long. Germline loops: CDR1 SEHNR, CDR2 FQNEAQ (reference sequence).

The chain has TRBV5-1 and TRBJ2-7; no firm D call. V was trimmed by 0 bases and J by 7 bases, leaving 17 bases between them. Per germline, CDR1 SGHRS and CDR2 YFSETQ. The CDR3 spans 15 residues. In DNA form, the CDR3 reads TGCGCCAGCAGCTTGGACGACCCGACCGGCGAGGAGCAGTACTTC. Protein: CASSLDDPTGEEQYF. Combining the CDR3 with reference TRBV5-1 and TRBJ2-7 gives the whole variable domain KAGVTQTPRYLIKTRGQQVTLSCSPISGHRSVSWYQQTPGQGLQFLFEYFSETQRNKGNFPGRFSGRQFSNSRSEMNVSTLELGDSALYLCASSLDDPTGEEQYFGPGTRLTVT.

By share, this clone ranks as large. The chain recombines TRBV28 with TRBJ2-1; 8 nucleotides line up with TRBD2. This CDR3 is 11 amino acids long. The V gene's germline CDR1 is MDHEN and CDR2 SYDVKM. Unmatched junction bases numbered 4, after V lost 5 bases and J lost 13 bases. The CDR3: CASSAGGVQFF. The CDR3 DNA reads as TGTGCCAGCAGTGCGGGGGGCGTTCAGTTCTTC.

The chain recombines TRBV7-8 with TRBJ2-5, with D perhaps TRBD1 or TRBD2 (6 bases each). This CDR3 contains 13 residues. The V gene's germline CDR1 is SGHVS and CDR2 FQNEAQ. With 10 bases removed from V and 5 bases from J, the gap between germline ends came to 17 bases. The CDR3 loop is CATLLGGGETQYF. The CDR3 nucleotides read TGTGCCACCCTCCTGGGGGGCGGCGAGACCCAGTACTTC.

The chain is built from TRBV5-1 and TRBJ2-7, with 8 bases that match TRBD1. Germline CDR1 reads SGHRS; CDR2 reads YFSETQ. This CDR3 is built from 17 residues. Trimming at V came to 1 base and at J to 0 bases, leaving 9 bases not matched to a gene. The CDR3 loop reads CASSLWGAGQVSYEQYF. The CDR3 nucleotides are TGCGCCAGCAGCTTGTGGGGTGCGGGACAGGTCTCCTACGAGCAGTACTTC.

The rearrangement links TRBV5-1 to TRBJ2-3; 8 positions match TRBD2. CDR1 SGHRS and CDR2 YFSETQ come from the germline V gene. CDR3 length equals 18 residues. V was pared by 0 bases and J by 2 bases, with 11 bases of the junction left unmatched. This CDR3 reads CASSLVERERRDTDTQYF. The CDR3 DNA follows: TGCGCCAGCAGCTTGGTTGAGCGGGAGAGGCGTGACACAGATACGCAGTATTTT.

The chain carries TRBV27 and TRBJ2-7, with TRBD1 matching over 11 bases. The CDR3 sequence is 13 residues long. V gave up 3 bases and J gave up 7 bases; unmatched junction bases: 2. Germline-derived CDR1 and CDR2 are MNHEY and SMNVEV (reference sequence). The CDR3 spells CASSFGTGGEQYF. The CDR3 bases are TGTGCCAGCAGTTTCGGGACAGGGGGAGAGCAGTACTTC.

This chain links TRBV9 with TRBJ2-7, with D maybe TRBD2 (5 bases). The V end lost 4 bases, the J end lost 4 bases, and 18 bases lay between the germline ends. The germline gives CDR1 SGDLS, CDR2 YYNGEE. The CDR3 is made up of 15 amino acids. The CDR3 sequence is CASSPIPGGSYEQYF. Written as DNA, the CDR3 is TGTGCCAGCAGCCCGATTCCCGGAGGATCGTACGAGCAGTACTTC.